These T cell receptor beta chains were read from a single sample in a study of cytomegalovirus exposure and HLA in healthy donors. The repertoire was sequenced with immunoSEQ multiplex PCR; TCRdb's copy has only in-frame clones and lacks some. The table records over 110,000 clones, about 80% of them present only once. Sequenced material: PBMCs. These receptors all stem from a man aged 40-55 years in good health and CMV-seronegative. Both conserved end residues are trimmed from each CDR3.

v_call | cdr3_aa
TRBV5-1 | ASSLVGGSSYEQY
TRBV11-2 | ASSLELGGGGKTQY
TRBV29-1 | SVEAGTNYGYP
TRBV6-6 | ASENRGSGNTIY
TRBV6-6 | ASSRTGYQETQY
TRBV29-1 | SVEEAGDSTDTQY
TRBV6-5 | ASSYSRASSGNTIY
TRBV7-3 | ASSRGPEDYEQY
TRBV5-4 | ASRTGGASSGANVLT
TRBV19 | ASMLTGEFYGYT
TRBV5-8 | ASSRRVVAEAF
TRBV5-4 | ASRTGGRGVVGELF
TRBV7-6 | ASRTDVGTGDSPLH
TRBV7-9 | ASSLVPGQETQY
TRBV30 | AWKRGGVTYEQY
TRBV9 | ASRASGGGSTDTQY
TRBV5-1 | ASRSRGFSDGYT
TRBV9 | ASSGAGYT
TRBV6-6 | ASSASAYSYEQY
TRBV21-1 | ASSKVGGNYNEQF
TRBV5-4 | ASSLTGNEQF
TRBV30 | AWSWTGRNYEQY
TRBV28 | ASSSRDRGTDTQY
TRBV9 | ASSDGDRELYEQY
TRBV29-1 | SALGLGNTEAF
TRBV7-2 | ASSFGGAGDEKLF
TRBV11-2 | ASSGPHRVGTEAF
TRBV7-2 | ASSVKRGGPDTQY
TRBV4-1 | ASSQVPGQGARGYT
TRBV19 | ASSPTDRGLGQPQH
TRBV15 | ATMGAGIYEQY
TRBV28 | ASSLQLLNYGYT
TRBV9 | ASSVGRVPYEQY
TRBV7-9 | ASSFTGGLYATQY
TRBV2 | ASMGRENYGYT
TRBV6-4 | ASSQRGGTDLT
TRBV19 | ASSREGTNYGYT
TRBV19 | ASNTVSTDTQY
TRBV6-6 | ASSQEAGGREQY
TRBV11-3 | ASSFAGTGSYEQY
TRBV7-2 | ASSMITGLNQPQH
TRBV5-1 | ASSGQGISSGNTIY
TRBV7-3 | ASSLKPSGGLNTGELF
TRBV5-1 | ASSLGWGPYEQY
TRBV7-9 | ASSGDTSNQPQH
TRBV6-5 | ASRSSGRTDTQY
TRBV29-1 | SVERQVGEQY
TRBV5-4 | ASSREDYTQY
TRBV9 | ASSTRTGSPLH
TRBV5-1 | ASSLGPVGYT
TRBV5-1 | ASSFGDTSPTLKEQY
TRBV5-1 | ASSPGQGYGYT
TRBV4-3 | ASSQDQGLSYGYT
TRBV30 | AGVQVGEQY
TRBV28 | ASSQPGQGRPKAF
TRBV5-1 | ASSFSGQGSLDYGYT
TRBV19 | ASSTTGGKSPLH